Shown below are 3 T cell receptor beta chains from a single sample sequenced in a study of shared clonotypes between healthy human individuals. The protocol was immunoSEQ multiplex PCR, while the TCRdb copy is restricted to in-frame clones and leaves out a portion. The sample records millions of clones, more than 90% being singletons. Sequencing was done on a sample of naive CD4+ T cells sorted from blood. Subset denoted: CD45RA+ positively selected. These receptors originate from a man younger than 35 in good health.

This chain connects TRBV28 to TRBJ2-7, with D hard to call. This CDR3 is 12 amino acids long. Looked up from germline, CDR1 is MDHEN and CDR2 is SYDVKM. The V and J ends lost 5 bases and 7 bases respectively, with 12 bases between them. CDR3 sequence: CASSPLVGEQYF. CDR3 nucleotides: TGTGCCAGCAGTCCCCTAGTGGGTGAGCAGTACTTC.

In this sample, this clone turned up once. Other DNA sequences within the sample encode an identical CDR3. The chain carries TRBV14 and TRBJ1-2; TRBD1 might be the D (6 bases). CDR1 is SGHDN and CDR2 is FVKESK in the germline V gene. This CDR3 region has 13 residues. Trimming took 0 bases from V and 5 from J, leaving 7 bases between them. The CDR3 nucleotides are TGTGCCAGCAGCCAAGACAGGGGATATGGCTACACCTTC. Protein product: CASSQDRGYGYTF.

V gene TRBV28 combines with J gene TRBJ2-5; no firm D call. Per the germline V gene, CDR1 is MDHEN and CDR2 is SYDVKM. There are 8 residues in the CDR3. V was trimmed by 8 bases and J by 7 bases, leaving 2 bases between them. CDR3 loop: CASGTQYF. Here the CDR3 DNA reads TGTGCCAGCGGGACCCAGTACTTC.